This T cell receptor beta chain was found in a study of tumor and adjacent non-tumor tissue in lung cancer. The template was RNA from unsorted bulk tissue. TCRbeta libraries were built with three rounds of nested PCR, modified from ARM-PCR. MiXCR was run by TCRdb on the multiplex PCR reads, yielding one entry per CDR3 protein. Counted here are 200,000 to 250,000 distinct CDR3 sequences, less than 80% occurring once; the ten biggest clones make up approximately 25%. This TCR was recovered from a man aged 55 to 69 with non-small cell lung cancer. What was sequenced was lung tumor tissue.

The CDR3 coding sequence is TGTGCCAGCAGCGCCTTCCACCTTACGCAGTATTTT. Its translation: CASSAFHLTQYF. The chain couples TRBV5-5 to TRBJ2-3; no firm D call. V lost 4 bases and J 8 bases, leaving 11 bases between the germline ends. Germline lookup yields CDR1 SGHKS and CDR2 YYEKEE (reference sequence). The CDR3 runs to 12 residues.